This passage covers 7 T cell receptor beta chains from one sample sequenced in a study of cytomegalovirus exposure and HLA in healthy donors. The PCR contained 60 Vbeta and 13 Jbeta primers. Profiling relied on immunoSEQ multiplex PCR, and the TCRdb table lists in-frame clones only, not all of them. The sample has some 190,000 clones, 65% to 85% seen once. The sequenced sample was PBMCs. The receptors stem from a girl between 5 and 17 years old in good health and CMV-seropositive.

V and J are TRBV5-1 and TRBJ1-2; a weak D match, TRBD1 (6 bases). The CDR3 runs to 15 residues. CDR1 and CDR2 from the germline V gene are SGHRS and YFSETQ. Trimming removed 0 bases at V and 6 bases at J, with 15 bases between. As DNA, the CDR3 is TGCGCCAGCAGCTTGGCTTCAGGGGTCCTCCATGGCTACACCTTC. This translates into CASSLASGVLHGYTF.

The chain uses TRBV11-2 and TRBJ2-7, with 11 bases that match TRBD1. CDR1 is SGHAT and CDR2 is FQNNGV in the germline V gene. The CDR3 spans 14 residues. With 8 bases clipped from V and 6 bases from J, the junction kept 9 bases outside the gene matches. CDR3 amino acids: CASGGTGGFFEQYF. In nucleotides, the CDR3 is TGTGCCAGCGGTGGGACAGGGGGATTCTTCGAGCAGTACTTC. Drawing the rest from reference TRBV11-2 and TRBJ2-7, the complete variable domain is EAGVAQSPRYKIIEKRQSVAFWCNPISGHATLYWYQQILGQGPKLLIQFQNNGVVDDSQLPKDRFSAERLKGVDSTLKIQPAKLEDSAVYLCASGGTGGFFEQYFGPGTRLTVT.

The J gene is TRBJ2-1, the V gene TRBV5-1; D gene unclear. Germline values: CDR1 SGHRS, CDR2 YFSETQ. The CDR3 has 15 amino acids. Trimming pared 0 bases from V and 6 bases from J, leaving 13 bases between. The CDR3 protein is CASSLEGVLGNEQFF. CDR3 nucleotide sequence: TGCGCCAGCAGCTTGGAAGGAGTGTTGGGCAATGAGCAGTTCTTC.

The rearrangement links TRBV30 to TRBJ2-1, with 11 positions matching TRBD2. CDR1 GTSNPN and CDR2 SVGIG come from the germline V gene (reference sequence). After removal of 5 bases from V and 4 bases from J, the junction contained 10 bases not matched to a gene. This CDR3 has 16 amino acids. CDR3 amino acids: CAWDAGLAGTYNEQFF. CDR3 nucleotide sequence: TGTGCCTGGGATGCTGGACTAGCGGGCACATACAATGAGCAGTTCTTC.

To note about this clone: Different DNA sequences within this sample yield the same CDR3. The chain couples TRBV5-1 to TRBJ2-7; 7 bases match TRBD2. The CDR3 length is 14 residues. V lost 2 bases, J lost 3 bases, and 5 bases stayed unmatched. Germline values: CDR1 SGHRS, CDR2 YFSETQ. The CDR3 sequence: CASSLAGSNYEQYF. In DNA form, the CDR3 reads TGCGCCAGCAGCTTAGCGGGATCTAACTACGAGCAGTACTTC.

To note about this clone: Germline and junction disagree at one end, which may indicate a read error. The rearrangement links TRBV5-8 to TRBJ1-5, with 8 bases fitting TRBD1. Per germline, CDR1 SGHTS and CDR2 YDEGEE. The CDR3 is 15 amino acids. The CDR3: CASTLTGANNQPQHF. The CDR3 nucleotides read TGTGCCAGCACCTTGACAGGGGCGAACAATCAGCCCCAGCATTTT.

This clone was counted between two and nine times. The chain is built from TRBV14 and TRBJ2-7, with a possible D match to TRBD1 (6 bases). Trimming shortened V by 4 bases and J by 6 bases, and 13 bases separated the two germline ends. The CDR3 runs 13 residues. CDR1 SGHDN and CDR2 FVKESK come from the germline V gene. CDR3 residues: CASSPRLGGEQYF. CDR3 nucleotide sequence: TGTGCCAGCAGCCCGAGGCTAGGGGGCGAGCAGTACTTC.